The rows below give T cell receptor beta chains drawn from one sample of a study of OX40 agonist ivuxolimab in advanced cancers. Assay: immunoSEQ multiplex PCR; the TCRdb copy retains only in-frame clones and omits some. The data hold approximately 32,000 clones, with 88% observed a single time. The sequences come from CD4+ or CD8+ T cells sorted from blood, collected in a trial of the OX40 agonist ivuxolimab. The receptor set was obtained from an adult with an advanced solid tumor such as melanoma, head and neck, liver or kidney cancer. CDR3s include the opening cysteine and the closing phenylalanine or tryptophan. A D gene is named only where the DNA matches it firmly. Expanded clones get a size class; other rows say once, few or many, or leave the size out.

TRBV4-3,-,medium-sized,TRBJ2-1,TGCGCCAGCAGCCAACGTTCGACGGCCTCCTACAATGAGCAGTTCTTC,CASSQRSTASYNEQFF
TRBV18,-,-,TRBJ1-5,TGTGCCAGCTCAGGAGAGGGGAAGATGGATCAGCCCCAGCATTTT,CASSGEGKMDQPQHF
TRBV4-3,-,few,TRBJ2-7,TGCGCCAGCAGCCAAGACACGGGAGACTACGAGCAGTACTTC,CASSQDTGDYEQYF
TRBV27,TRBD2,-,TRBJ2-5,TGTGCCAGCAGTCTAGCGGGGGCAGAGACCCAGTACTTC,CASSLAGAETQYF
TRBV7-7,-,-,TRBJ2-1,TGTGCCAGCAGCTTTCGGAACAACAATGAGCAGTTCTTC,CASSFRNNNEQFF
TRBV25-1,-,-,TRBJ1-6,TGTGCCAGCAGTGACCCCGGGACTTATAATTCACCCCTCCACTTT,CASSDPGTYNSPLHF
TRBV4-3,TRBD1,-,TRBJ2-5,TGCGCCAGCAGCCAAGACGTGACAGGGATAGGAGAGACCCAGTACTTC,CASSQDVTGIGETQYF
TRBV9,TRBD2,-,TRBJ2-2,TGTGCCGCGGGGGGGCCTAACACCGGGGAGCTGTTTTTT,CAAGGPNTGELFF
TRBV19,TRBD2,many,TRBJ2-3,TGTGCCAGTAGTATAGCGGGGGGGGGCACAGATACGCAGTATTTT,CASSIAGGGTDTQYF
TRBV25-1,-,once,TRBJ1-3,TGTGCCAGTAACACAGGGACCGGAAACACCATATATTTT,CASNTGTGNTIYF
TRBV7-7,-,-,TRBJ2-5,TGTGCCAGCAGCTTAAGGGGGTTGGGGGAAGAGACCCAGTACTTC,CASSLRGLGEETQYF
TRBV10-3,-,-,TRBJ1-1,TGTGCCATCAGTGAGTCGATGCTTGGGGCTGGCACTGAAGCTTTCTTT,CAISESMLGAGTEAFF
TRBV10-3,TRBD1,-,TRBJ2-1,TGTGCCATCAGTGAAGGGGGCGGACAGGGTGAGGGAACCTACAATGAGCAGTTCTTC,CAISEGGGQGEGTYNEQFF
TRBV7-2,-,-,TRBJ2-5,TGTGCCAGCAGCCCCTGGGCACTCCAAGAGACCCAGTACTTC,CASSPWALQETQYF
TRBV9,-,-,TRBJ2-3,TGTGCCAGCAGCAACCGGGAGTACGGCACAGATACGCAGTATTTT,CASSNREYGTDTQYF
TRBV19,TRBD1,-,TRBJ2-1,TGTGCCAGTAGTATCTCACAGGGGCCGTACAATGAGCAGTTCTTC,CASSISQGPYNEQFF
TRBV7-7,-,few,TRBJ2-5,TGTGCTAGCAGCCAACAGGGCCAAGAGACCCAGTACTTC,CASSQQGQETQYF
TRBV5-1,-,-,TRBJ2-7,TGCGCCAGCAGCTTGGTACCAGCCCGGGATGAGCAGTACTTC,CASSLVPARDEQYF
TRBV7-9,TRBD2,-,TRBJ2-5,TGTGCCAGCAGCCCTAGCGGTGGGATTGAGACCCAGTACTTC,CASSPSGGIETQYF
TRBV7-9,TRBD1,-,TRBJ1-4,TGTGCCAGCACCCCCCCCGACAGGGTATTCGAAAAACTGTTTTTT,CASTPPDRVFEKLFF
TRBV4-1,TRBD2,-,TRBJ2-7,TGCGCCAGCAGCCACCAAAACCCTCCTTCGGGACTAGCGGGGGGTTCCTACGAGCAGTACTTC,CASSHQNPPSGLAGGSYEQYF
TRBV13,TRBD2,many,TRBJ2-5,TGTGCCAGCAGCTTAGGTACTAGCGGGAATGGAGAGACCCAGTACTTC,CASSLGTSGNGETQYF
TRBV27,-,-,TRBJ1-2,TGTGCCAGCAGTCCGACAGTAAATTATGGCTACACCTTC,CASSPTVNYGYTF
TRBV19,TRBD2,-,TRBJ2-1,TGTGCCAGTAGCCCCAGACTAGCGGGGGACTACAATGAGCAGTTCTTC,CASSPRLAGDYNEQFF
TRBV5-1,TRBD2,-,TRBJ2-2,TGCGCCAGCGAGCGACTAGCGGGAACCGGGGAGCTGTTTTTT,CASERLAGTGELFF
TRBV6-1,TRBD2,few,TRBJ2-3,TGTGCCAGCAGTGAGACTAGCGGGGGGGCAGATACGCAGTATTTT,CASSETSGGADTQYF
TRBV27,-,-,TRBJ2-1,TGTGCCAGCAGTCTAGGGGGGGGAACCTACAATGAGCAGTTCTTC,CASSLGGGTYNEQFF
TRBV15,TRBD2,-,TRBJ2-3,TGTGCCACCAGTAAGGCTAGCGGGGGGTACACAGATACGCAGTATTTT,CATSKASGGYTDTQYF
TRBV6-5,TRBD1,once,TRBJ2-7,TGTGCCAGCAGCCTTGGGACAGTCTACGAGCAGTACTTC,CASSLGTVYEQYF
TRBV4-3,-,-,TRBJ1-1,TGCGCCAGCAGCCTGGGCCGAGAAATGAACACTGAAGCTTTCTTT,CASSLGREMNTEAFF
TRBV6-4,-,-,TRBJ1-1,TGTGCCAGCAGAAGGACAGAGACCACTGAAGCTTTCTTT,CASRRTETTEAFF
TRBV21-1,-,-,TRBJ2-7,TGTGCCAGCAGGCCGGTACGACAGGGCCAACAGCGGACCTCGTACGAGCAGTACTTC,CASRPVRQGQQRTSYEQYF
TRBV7-6,-,-,TRBJ2-3,TGTGCCAGCAGCTCCAACAGGGTAATCCGCACAGATACGCAGTATTTT,CASSSNRVIRTDTQYF
TRBV30,TRBD1,-,TRBJ1-1,TGTGCCTGTCCCGTACAGGGGGCTTTGAACACTGAAGCTTTCTTT,CACPVQGALNTEAFF
TRBV11-2,-,-,TRBJ2-7,TGTGCCAGCAGCTTAGAATGGCAGGGGTCCTCCTCCGAGCAGTACTTC,CASSLEWQGSSSEQYF
TRBV7-9,TRBD1,-,TRBJ2-7,TGTGCCAGCAGCTATGCGGGACAGGCCCATCGGGAGCAGTACTTC,CASSYAGQAHREQYF
TRBV7-2,TRBD2,-,TRBJ2-7,TGTGCCAGCAGCTCTGGGGAGGGAATCGACGAGCAGTACTTC,CASSSGEGIDEQYF
TRBV30,TRBD1,-,TRBJ1-1,TGTGCCTTCCTCCAGGGGGTACTGAACACTGAAGCTTTCTTT,CAFLQGVLNTEAFF
TRBV19,-,-,TRBJ1-5,TGTGCCAGTAGTGGGTCGAATCAGCCCCAGCATTTT,CASSGSNQPQHF
TRBV5-4,-,-,TRBJ1-2,TGTGCCAGCAGTTGGGGGCCCAGCCATGGCTACACCTTC,CASSWGPSHGYTF
TRBV28,-,-,TRBJ1-4,TGTGCCAGCAGTTTATATAGGAAGACTAATGAAAAACTGTTTTTT,CASSLYRKTNEKLFF
TRBV18,-,-,TRBJ1-1,TGTGCCAGCTCACCCCAGGGCGGTAGCGAAGCTTTCTTT,CASSPQGGSEAFF
TRBV14,TRBD1,-,TRBJ2-7,TGTGCCAGCAGCCAAGATCCCAGGGACAGGCCTCTCGAGCAGTACTTC,CASSQDPRDRPLEQYF
TRBV10-1,-,-,TRBJ2-3,TGCGCCAGCAGTCCAAGACAGCCAGATACGCAGTATTTT,CASSPRQPDTQYF
TRBV28,TRBD2,-,TRBJ2-7,TGTGCCAGCAGGGGACTAGAACTCCCGCAGTACTTC,CASRGLELPQYF
TRBV9,-,-,TRBJ2-4,TGTGCCAGCAGCGTGGGGGGACTAGCCAAAAACATTCAGTACTTC,CASSVGGLAKNIQYF
TRBV23-1,-,-,TRBJ1-5,TGCGCCAGCAGTCCCGGACAGCGCAATCAGCCCCAGCATTTT,CASSPGQRNQPQHF
TRBV5-1,-,-,TRBJ1-1,TGCGCCAGCAGCTTGGACAGGGTCTACACTGAAGCTTTCTTT,CASSLDRVYTEAFF
TRBV14,-,-,TRBJ1-2,TGTGCCAGCAGCGATGGACAGACTAACTATGGCTACACCTTC,CASSDGQTNYGYTF